The text below deals with one T cell receptor (beta chain). The antigen is unknown. This sample was included in a study of cytomegalovirus exposure and HLA in healthy donors. The wider study: In a later analysis, the 120 or so validation repertoires were reported to have used the same platform as the approximately 670 first-cohort repertoires. The study, taken as a whole, reports: Over 150 TCR beta chains were listed as cytomegalovirus-associated. Subsequent analysis of the roughly 120 validation repertoires found a tendency for first-cohort TCR clusters to co-occur. With high specificity and sensitivity, the classifier reportedly diagnosed cytomegalovirus status.

The repertoire was sequenced with immunoSEQ multiplex PCR; TCRdb's copy has only in-frame clones and lacks some. The sample yields over 250,000 clones, approximately 86% seen once. The junction had 6 bases not matched to a gene; V was cut back by 2 bases and J by 10 bases. There are 14 residues in the CDR3. Germline V gene lookup returns CDR1 SGHAT and CDR2 FQNNGV. This receptor was obtained from a woman between 18 and 29 years old in good health and CMV-seronegative. The V call is TRBV11-2, the J call TRBJ1-4, with TRBD1 matching over 8 bases. Sequenced input: PBMCs. CDR3 amino acids: CASSLSSGGLKLFF. Written as DNA, the CDR3 is TGTGCCAGCAGCTTATCATCAGGGGGCCTAAAACTGTTTTTT.